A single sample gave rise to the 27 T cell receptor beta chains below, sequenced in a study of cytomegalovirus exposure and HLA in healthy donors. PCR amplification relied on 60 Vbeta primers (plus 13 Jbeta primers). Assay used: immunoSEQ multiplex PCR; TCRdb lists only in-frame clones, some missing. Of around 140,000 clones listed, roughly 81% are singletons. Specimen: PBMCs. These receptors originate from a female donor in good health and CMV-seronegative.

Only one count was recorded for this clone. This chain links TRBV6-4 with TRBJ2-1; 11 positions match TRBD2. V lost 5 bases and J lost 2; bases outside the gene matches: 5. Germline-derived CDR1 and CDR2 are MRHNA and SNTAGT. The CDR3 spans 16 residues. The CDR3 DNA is TGTGCCAGCAGTCGACTAGCGGGATCCCCCTACAATGAGCAGTTCTTC. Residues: CASSRLAGSPYNEQFF.

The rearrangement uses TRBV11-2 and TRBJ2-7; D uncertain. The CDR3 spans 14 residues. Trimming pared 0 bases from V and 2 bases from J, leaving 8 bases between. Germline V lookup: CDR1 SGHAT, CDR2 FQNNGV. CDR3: CASSLDGGTYEQYF. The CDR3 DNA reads TGTGCCAGCAGCTTAGATGGCGGCACCTACGAGCAGTACTTC.

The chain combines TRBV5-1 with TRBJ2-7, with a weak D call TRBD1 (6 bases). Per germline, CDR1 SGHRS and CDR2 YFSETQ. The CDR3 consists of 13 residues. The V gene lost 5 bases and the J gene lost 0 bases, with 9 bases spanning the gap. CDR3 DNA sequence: TGCGCCAGCAGTCAGGGGTTCTCCTACGAGCAGTACTTC. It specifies CASSQGFSYEQYF.

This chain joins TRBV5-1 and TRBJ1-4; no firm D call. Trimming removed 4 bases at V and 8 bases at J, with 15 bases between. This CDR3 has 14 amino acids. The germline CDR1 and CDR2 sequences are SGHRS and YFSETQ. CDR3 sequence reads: CASSAWEGGEKLFF. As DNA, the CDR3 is TGCGCCAGCAGCGCGTGGGAGGGAGGGGAAAAACTGTTTTTT.

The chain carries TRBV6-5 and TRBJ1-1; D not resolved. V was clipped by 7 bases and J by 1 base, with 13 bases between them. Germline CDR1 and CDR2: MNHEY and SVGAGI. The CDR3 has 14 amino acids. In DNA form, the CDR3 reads TGTGCCAGCACCCCCCCTACAGCGAACACTGAAGCTTTCTTT. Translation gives CASTPPTANTEAFF.

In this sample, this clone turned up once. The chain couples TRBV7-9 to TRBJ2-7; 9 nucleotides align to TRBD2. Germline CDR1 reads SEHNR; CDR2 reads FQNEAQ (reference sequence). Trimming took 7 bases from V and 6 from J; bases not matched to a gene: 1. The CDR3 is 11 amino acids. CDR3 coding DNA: TGTGCCAGCAATAGCGGGAGCGAGCAGTACTTC. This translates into CASNSGSEQYF.

The CDR3 protein is CASSITPTNSYEQYF. CDR3 sequence (DNA): TGTGCCAGCAGCATAACTCCTACGAACTCCTACGAGCAGTACTTC. The chain combines TRBV11-1 with TRBJ2-7, with no clear D. The CDR3 has 15 amino acids. V lost 5 bases to trimming and J lost 0 bases, with 14 bases between them. The germline V gene has CDR1 SGHAT and CDR2 FQDESV (reference sequence).

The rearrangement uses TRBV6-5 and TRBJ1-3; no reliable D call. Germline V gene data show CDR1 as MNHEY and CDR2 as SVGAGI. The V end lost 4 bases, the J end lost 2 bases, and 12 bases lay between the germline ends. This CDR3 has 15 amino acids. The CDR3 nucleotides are TGTGCCAGCAGTTTATCGGGGAGTCCTGGAAACACCATATATTTT. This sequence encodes CASSLSGSPGNTIYF.

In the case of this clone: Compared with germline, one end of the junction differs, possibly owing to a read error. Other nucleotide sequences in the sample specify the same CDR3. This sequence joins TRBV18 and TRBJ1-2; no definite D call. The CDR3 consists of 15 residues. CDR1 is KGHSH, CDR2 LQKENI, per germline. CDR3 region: CASSRGGSQNYGYTF. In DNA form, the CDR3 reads TGCGCCAGCTCGCGCGGTGGTAGCCAGAACTATGGCTACACCTTC.

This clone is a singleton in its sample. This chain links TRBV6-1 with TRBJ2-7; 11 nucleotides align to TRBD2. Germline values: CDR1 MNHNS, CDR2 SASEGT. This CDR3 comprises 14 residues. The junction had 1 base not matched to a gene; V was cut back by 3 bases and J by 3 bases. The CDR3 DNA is TGTGCCAGCAGTGAGGGACTAGCGGACTACGAGCAGTACTTC. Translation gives CASSEGLADYEQYF.

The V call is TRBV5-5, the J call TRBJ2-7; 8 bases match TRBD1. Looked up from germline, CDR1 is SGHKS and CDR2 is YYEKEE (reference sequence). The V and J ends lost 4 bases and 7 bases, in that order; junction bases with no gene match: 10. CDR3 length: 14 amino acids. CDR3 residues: CASSPQRTGREQYF. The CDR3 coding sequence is TGTGCCAGCAGCCCTCAGCGGACAGGGCGGGAGCAGTACTTC.

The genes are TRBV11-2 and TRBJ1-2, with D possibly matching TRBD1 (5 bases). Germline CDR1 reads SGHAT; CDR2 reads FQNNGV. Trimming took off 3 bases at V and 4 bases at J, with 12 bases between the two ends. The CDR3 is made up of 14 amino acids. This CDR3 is CASSLVDQGYGYTF. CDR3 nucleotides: TGTGCCAGCAGCTTGGTAGATCAGGGCTATGGCTACACCTTC.

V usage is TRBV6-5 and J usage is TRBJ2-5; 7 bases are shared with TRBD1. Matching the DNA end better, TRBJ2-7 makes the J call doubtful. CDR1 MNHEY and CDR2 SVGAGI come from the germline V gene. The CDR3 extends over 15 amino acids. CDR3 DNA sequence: TGTGCCAGCAGCCAGGGGGACCGAAAGGTCAACGAGCAGTACTTC. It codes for CASSQGDRKVNEQYF.

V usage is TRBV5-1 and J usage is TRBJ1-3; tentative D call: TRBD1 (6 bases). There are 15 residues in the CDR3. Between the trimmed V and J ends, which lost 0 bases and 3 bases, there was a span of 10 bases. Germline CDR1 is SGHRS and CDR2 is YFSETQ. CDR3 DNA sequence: TGCGCCAGCAGCTTGGAGGACAGATTTGGAAACACCATATATTTT. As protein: CASSLEDRFGNTIYF.

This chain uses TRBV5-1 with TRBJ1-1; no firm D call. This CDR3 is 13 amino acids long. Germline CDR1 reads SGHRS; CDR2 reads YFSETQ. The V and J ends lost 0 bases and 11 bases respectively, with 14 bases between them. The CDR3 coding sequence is TGCGCCAGCAGCTTGGCCCCGTCGGGTAAGGCTTTCTTT. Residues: CASSLAPSGKAFF.

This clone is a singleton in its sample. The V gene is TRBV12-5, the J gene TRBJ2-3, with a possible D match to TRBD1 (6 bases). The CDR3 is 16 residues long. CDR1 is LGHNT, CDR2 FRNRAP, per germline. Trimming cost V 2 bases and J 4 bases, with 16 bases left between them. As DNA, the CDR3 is TGTGCTAGTGGTTTGCAACAGGGATTGGGGCCAGATACGCAGTATTTT. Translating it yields CASGLQQGLGPDTQYF.

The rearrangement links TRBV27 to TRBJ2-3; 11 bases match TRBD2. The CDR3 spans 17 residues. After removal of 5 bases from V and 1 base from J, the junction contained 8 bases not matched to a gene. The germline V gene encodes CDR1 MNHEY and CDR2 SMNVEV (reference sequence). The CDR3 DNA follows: TGTGCCAGCAGTCCCCCCACTAGCGGGAGAGGCACAGATACGCAGTATTTT. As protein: CASSPPTSGRGTDTQYF.

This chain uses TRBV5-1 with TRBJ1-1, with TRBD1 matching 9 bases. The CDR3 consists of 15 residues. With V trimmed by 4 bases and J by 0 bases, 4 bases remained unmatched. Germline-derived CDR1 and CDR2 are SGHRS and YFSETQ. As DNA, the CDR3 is TGCGCCAGCAGCATAGGACAGGGGATGAACACTGAAGCTTTCTTT. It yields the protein CASSIGQGMNTEAFF.

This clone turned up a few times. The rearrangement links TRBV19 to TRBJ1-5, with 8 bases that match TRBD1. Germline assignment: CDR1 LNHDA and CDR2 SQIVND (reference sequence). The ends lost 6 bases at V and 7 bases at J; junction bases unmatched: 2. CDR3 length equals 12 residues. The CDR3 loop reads CASRRQGQPQHF. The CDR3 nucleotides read TGTGCCAGTAGAAGACAGGGGCAGCCCCAGCATTTT.

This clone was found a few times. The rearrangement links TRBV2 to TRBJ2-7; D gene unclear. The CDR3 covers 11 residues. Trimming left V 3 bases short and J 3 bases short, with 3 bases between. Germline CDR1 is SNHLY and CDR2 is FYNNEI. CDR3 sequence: CASSDGYEQYF. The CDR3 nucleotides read TGTGCCAGCAGTGACGGCTACGAGCAGTACTTC.

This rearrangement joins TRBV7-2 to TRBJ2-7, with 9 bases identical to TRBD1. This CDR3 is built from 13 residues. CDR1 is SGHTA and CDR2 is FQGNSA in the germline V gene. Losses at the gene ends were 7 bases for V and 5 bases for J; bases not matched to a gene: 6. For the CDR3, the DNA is TGTGCCAGCACCCCAAACAGGGGGCACGAGCAGTACTTC. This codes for CASTPNRGHEQYF.

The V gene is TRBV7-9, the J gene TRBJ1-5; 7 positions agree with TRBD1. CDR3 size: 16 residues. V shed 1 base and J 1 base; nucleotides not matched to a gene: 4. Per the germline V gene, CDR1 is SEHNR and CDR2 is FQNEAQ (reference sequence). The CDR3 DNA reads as TGTGCCAGCAGCTTAGGAGGGACAGCCAGCAATCAGCCCCAGCATTTT. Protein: CASSLGGTASNQPQHF.

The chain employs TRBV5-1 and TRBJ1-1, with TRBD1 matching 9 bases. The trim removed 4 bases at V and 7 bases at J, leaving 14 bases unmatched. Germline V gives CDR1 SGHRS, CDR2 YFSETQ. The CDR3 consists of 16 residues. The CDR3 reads CASSRGTGGRDGEAFF. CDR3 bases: TGCGCCAGCAGCCGGGGCACAGGGGGCAGGGATGGTGAAGCTTTCTTT.

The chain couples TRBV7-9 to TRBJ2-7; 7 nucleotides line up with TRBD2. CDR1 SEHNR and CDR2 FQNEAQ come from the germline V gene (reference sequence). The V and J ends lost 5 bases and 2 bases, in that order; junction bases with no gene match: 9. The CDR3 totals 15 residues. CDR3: CASSASGETTYEQYF. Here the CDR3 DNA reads TGTGCCAGCAGCGCTAGCGGAGAGACGACCTACGAGCAGTACTTC.

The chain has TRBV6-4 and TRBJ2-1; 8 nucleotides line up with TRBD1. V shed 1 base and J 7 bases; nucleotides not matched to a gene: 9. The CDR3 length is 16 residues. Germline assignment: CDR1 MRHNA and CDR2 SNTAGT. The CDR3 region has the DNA TGTGCCAGCAGTGACTGGGACAGGAAAGTGGGGAATGAGCAGTTCTTC. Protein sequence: CASSDWDRKVGNEQFF.

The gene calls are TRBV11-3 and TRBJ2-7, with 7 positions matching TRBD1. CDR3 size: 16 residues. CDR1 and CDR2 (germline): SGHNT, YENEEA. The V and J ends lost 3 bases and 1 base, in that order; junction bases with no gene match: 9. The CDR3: CASSFNLDRTSYEQYF. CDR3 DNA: TGTGCCAGCAGCTTTAACTTGGACAGGACATCCTACGAGCAGTACTTC.

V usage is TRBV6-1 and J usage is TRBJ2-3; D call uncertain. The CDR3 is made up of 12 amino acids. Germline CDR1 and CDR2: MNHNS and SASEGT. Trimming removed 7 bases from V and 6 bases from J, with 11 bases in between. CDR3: CASTQSRDTQYF. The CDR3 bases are TGTGCCAGCACCCAAAGCAGGGATACGCAGTATTTT.